This is a list of T cell receptor beta chains from one sample in a study of shared clonotypes between healthy human individuals. Libraries were prepared by immunoSEQ multiplex PCR; TCRdb keeps only in-frame clonotypes and omits some of them. Seen here are some 2 million clones, about 95% observed once, and the top ten hold more than 0.95%. Sequenced sample: naive CD8+ T cells sorted from blood. The source of these receptors is a man between 18 and 29 years old in good health. The CDR3 runs from the conserved cysteine through the conserved F or W. The D gene is left open where the match is weak. Clone size is stated in some rows and not others, as once, few, many or a class when expanded.

D	length	V	J	size	CDR3	DNA
TRBD1	14	TRBV4-1	TRBJ2-7	NA	CASSLNRGAYEQYF	TGCGCCAGCAGCCTAAACAGGGGGGCCTACGAGCAGTACTTC
TRBD1	15	TRBV30	TRBJ1-2	NA	CAWSVPGGLDYGYTF	TGTGCCTGGAGTGTACCAGGGGGCCTGGACTATGGCTACACCTTC
NA	14	TRBV7-9	TRBJ2-1	few	CASSLGPPNNEQFF	TGTGCCAGCAGCTTAGGACCGCCGAACAATGAGCAGTTCTTC
NA	12	TRBV29-1	TRBJ2-7	few	CSAEGLAYEQYF	TGCAGCGCTGAGGGACTGGCCTACGAGCAGTACTTC
TRBD2	14	TRBV5-4	TRBJ2-7	NA	CASSWERDSYEQYF	TGTGCCAGCAGCTGGGAGCGGGACTCCTACGAGCAGTACTTC
TRBD2	15	TRBV2	TRBJ2-1	NA	CASSDLLAGGNEQFF	TGTGCCAGCAGTGATTTACTAGCGGGAGGCAATGAGCAGTTCTTC
NA	17	TRBV28	TRBJ1-4	once	CASSSLGSGLENEKLFF	TGTGCCAGCAGTTCACTGGGTTCGGGGCTTGAGAATGAAAAACTGTTTTTT
NA	15	TRBV5-6	TRBJ2-7	NA	CASSPPGENSYEQYF	TGTGCCAGCAGCCCCCCGGGGGAGAACTCCTACGAGCAGTACTTC
TRBD1	22	TRBV19	TRBJ1-5	NA	CASSIIGPGQGAKVTSNQPQHF	TGTGCCAGTAGTATAATTGGGCCGGGACAGGGGGCAAAAGTTACTAGCAATCAGCCCCAGCATTTT
NA	16	TRBV7-2	TRBJ2-5	NA	CASSPQGGALQETQYF	TGTGCCAGCAGCCCCCAGGGGGGAGCTTTACAGGAGACCCAGTACTTC
NA	13	TRBV30	TRBJ1-2	NA	CACLRDEGYGYTF	TGTGCCTGCCTCCGGGACGAGGGCTATGGCTACACCTTC
NA	14	TRBV14	TRBJ2-7	NA	CASSQQGPSYEQYF	TGTGCCAGCAGCCAACAGGGGCCCTCCTACGAGCAGTACTTC
TRBD2	14	TRBV6-5	TRBJ2-2	NA	CASSSGGNTGELFF	TGTGCCAGCAGTAGCGGGGGGAACACCGGGGAGCTGTTTTTT
NA	14	TRBV5-1	TRBJ2-7	NA	CASSLSTALDEQYF	TGCGCCAGCAGCTTGTCGACAGCTTTAGACGAGCAGTACTTC
TRBD1	14	TRBV13	TRBJ1-6	few	CASSLGGQQSPLHF	TGTGCCAGCAGCTTAGGGGGACAGCAATCACCCCTCCACTTT
TRBD1	12	TRBV6-1	TRBJ2-7	NA	CASSPGGYEQYF	TGTGCCAGCTCACCAGGGGGCTACGAGCAGTACTTC
NA	14	TRBV9	TRBJ2-5	NA	CASSVDGDLETQYF	TGTGCCAGCAGCGTAGATGGGGATTTGGAGACCCAGTACTTC
TRBD1	14	TRBV5-1	TRBJ2-7	NA	CASSLGQGQNEQYF	TGCGCCAGCAGCTTGGGACAGGGACAAAACGAGCAGTACTTC
TRBD1	15	TRBV28	TRBJ1-5	NA	CASRATGGNNQPQHF	TGTGCCAGCAGGGCGACAGGGGGCAACAATCAGCCCCAGCATTTT
NA	13	TRBV5-4	TRBJ2-7	NA	CASSFGGLYEQYF	TGTGCCAGCAGCTTCGGGGGTCTCTACGAGCAGTACTTC
NA	15	TRBV6-6	TRBJ2-5	NA	CASSYTGYAQETQYF	TGTGCCAGCAGTTACACGGGCTATGCCCAAGAGACCCAGTACTTC
TRBD1	17	TRBV19	TRBJ1-1	NA	CASTHLLGQGAVTEAFF	TGTGCCAGCACCCATCTCCTCGGACAGGGGGCGGTCACTGAAGCTTTCTTT
NA	14	TRBV19	TRBJ2-7	NA	CASSPALGGYEQYF	TGTGCCAGTAGTCCGGCGCTCGGGGGCTACGAGCAGTACTTC
TRBD1	16	TRBV4-2	TRBJ2-5	NA	CASSQDLRGPVETQYF	TGTGCCAGCAGCCAAGACCTCAGGGGGCCGGTGGAGACCCAGTACTTC
NA	13	TRBV5-4	TRBJ2-7	NA	CASSLGGDYEQYF	TGTGCCAGCAGCTTGGGCGGAGACTACGAGCAGTACTTC
NA	15	TRBV28	TRBJ2-3	NA	CASSLGTLGSDTQYF	TGTGCCAGCAGTTTAGGGACGTTGGGGTCAGATACGCAGTATTTT
NA	13	TRBV2	TRBJ1-1	NA	CASTSSQVTEAFF	TGTGCCAGCACCTCATCGCAGGTCACTGAAGCTTTCTTT
NA	17	TRBV28	TRBJ2-5	NA	CASSSLGGTGLAETQYF	TGTGCCAGCAGTTCCCTCGGGGGGACAGGCCTCGCGGAGACCCAGTACTTC
NA	14	TRBV5-6	TRBJ2-7	NA	CASSLAEVSYEQYF	TGTGCCAGCAGCTTGGCTGAGGTCTCCTACGAGCAGTACTTC
TRBD2	16	TRBV4-2	TRBJ2-5	NA	CASSQALAGSQETQYF	TGTGCCAGCAGCCAAGCACTAGCGGGGTCCCAAGAGACCCAGTACTTC
NA	13	TRBV13	TRBJ2-1	NA	CASSGLQNNEQFF	TGTGCCAGCAGCGGGTTACAAAACAATGAGCAGTTCTTC
NA	13	TRBV29-1	TRBJ2-5	once	CSVAGMYQETQYF	TGCAGCGTTGCGGGGATGTACCAAGAGACCCAGTACTTC
NA	14	TRBV7-9	TRBJ2-5	NA	CASSSEDKQETQYF	TGTGCCAGCAGCTCTGAGGACAAACAAGAGACCCAGTACTTC
TRBD2	15	TRBV6-1	TRBJ2-5	NA	CASSDLSGHQETQYF	TGTGCCAGCAGTGACCTTAGCGGGCACCAAGAGACCCAGTACTTC
NA	13	TRBV27	TRBJ2-3	NA	CASSLGGTDTQYF	TGTGCCAGCAGTTTGGGGGGCACAGATACGCAGTATTTT
TRBD1	15	TRBV7-2	TRBJ2-1	NA	CASSLDRGAYNEQFF	TGTGCCAGCAGCTTGGACAGGGGTGCCTACAATGAGCAGTTCTTC
NA	12	TRBV7-2	TRBJ2-1	NA	CASSFRSVEQFF	TGTGCCAGCAGCTTTCGCTCGGTTGAGCAGTTCTTC
TRBD2	15	TRBV9	TRBJ2-7	NA	CASSVTGGQAYEQYF	TGTGCCAGCAGCGTAACGGGAGGGCAAGCCTACGAGCAGTACTTC
NA	14	TRBV5-1	TRBJ2-3	NA	CASSLAGAADTQYF	TGCGCCAGCAGCTTGGCCGGGGCGGCGGATACGCAGTATTTT
NA	14	TRBV30	TRBJ2-1	NA	CAWSVRGEYNEQFF	TGTGCCTGGAGTGTACGGGGCGAGTACAATGAGCAGTTCTTC
TRBD2	16	TRBV9	TRBJ2-7	NA	CASSVGLAGVSYEQYF	TGTGCCAGCAGCGTGGGCCTAGCGGGGGTCTCCTACGAGCAGTACTTC
NA	19	TRBV14	TRBJ1-4	once	CASSQEGVNYYGEYEKLFF	TGTGCCAGCAGCCAAGAGGGAGTGAATTATTACGGAGAGTATGAAAAACTGTTTTTT
TRBD2	14	TRBV27	TRBJ2-7	once	CASSFGLVGYEQYF	TGTGCCAGCAGTTTCGGACTAGTGGGATACGAGCAGTACTTC
NA	15	TRBV2	TRBJ1-1	NA	CASFEGLRVNTEAFF	TGTGCCAGCTTTGAGGGGTTAAGGGTGAACACTGAAGCTTTCTTT
NA	14	TRBV11-2	TRBJ2-3	NA	CASSFVRSTDTQYF	TGTGCCAGCAGCTTTGTCAGAAGCACAGATACGCAGTATTTT
TRBD2	14	TRBV7-2	TRBJ2-5	NA	CASSFNGGVETQYF	TGTGCCAGCAGCTTCAACGGGGGGGTTGAGACCCAGTACTTC
TRBD2	19	TRBV7-2	TRBJ2-3	NA	CASSDGTSGRAPSTDTQYF	TGTGCCAGCAGCGACGGGACTAGCGGGAGGGCCCCTAGCACAGATACGCAGTATTTT
TRBD1	15	TRBV6-5	TRBJ2-7	NA	CASTPLRQGAYEQYF	TGTGCCAGCACCCCCTTAAGACAGGGGGCCTACGAGCAGTACTTC
NA	13	TRBV28	TRBJ2-2	NA	CASSFMTTGELFF	TGTGCCAGCAGTTTTATGACGACCGGGGAGCTGTTTTTT